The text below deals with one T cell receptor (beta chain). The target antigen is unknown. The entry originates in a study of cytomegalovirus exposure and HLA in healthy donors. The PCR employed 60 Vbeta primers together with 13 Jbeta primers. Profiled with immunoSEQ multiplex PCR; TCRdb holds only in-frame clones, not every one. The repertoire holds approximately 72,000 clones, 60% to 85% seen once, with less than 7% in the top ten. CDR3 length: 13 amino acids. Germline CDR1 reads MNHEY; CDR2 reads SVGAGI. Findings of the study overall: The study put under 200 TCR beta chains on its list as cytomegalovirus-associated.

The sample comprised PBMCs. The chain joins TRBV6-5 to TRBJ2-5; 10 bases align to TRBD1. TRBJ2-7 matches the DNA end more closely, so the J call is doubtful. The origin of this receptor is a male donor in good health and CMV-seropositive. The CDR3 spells CASTRTGGYEQYF. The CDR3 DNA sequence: TGTGCCAGCACCCGGACAGGGGGTTACGAGCAGTACTTC.